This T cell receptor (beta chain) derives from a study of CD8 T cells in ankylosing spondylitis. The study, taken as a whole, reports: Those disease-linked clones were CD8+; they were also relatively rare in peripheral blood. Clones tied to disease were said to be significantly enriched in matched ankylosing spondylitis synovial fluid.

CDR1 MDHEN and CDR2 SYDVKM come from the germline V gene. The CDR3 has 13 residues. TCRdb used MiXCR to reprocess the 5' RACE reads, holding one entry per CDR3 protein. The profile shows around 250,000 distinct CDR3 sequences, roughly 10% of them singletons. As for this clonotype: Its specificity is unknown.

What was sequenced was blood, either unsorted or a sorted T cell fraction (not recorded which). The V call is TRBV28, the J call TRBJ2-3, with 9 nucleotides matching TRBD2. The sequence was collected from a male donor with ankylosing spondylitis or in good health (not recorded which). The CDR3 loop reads CANSGRGSDTQYF. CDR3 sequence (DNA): TGTGCGAATAGCGGGAGAGGTTCAGATACGCAGTATTTT.